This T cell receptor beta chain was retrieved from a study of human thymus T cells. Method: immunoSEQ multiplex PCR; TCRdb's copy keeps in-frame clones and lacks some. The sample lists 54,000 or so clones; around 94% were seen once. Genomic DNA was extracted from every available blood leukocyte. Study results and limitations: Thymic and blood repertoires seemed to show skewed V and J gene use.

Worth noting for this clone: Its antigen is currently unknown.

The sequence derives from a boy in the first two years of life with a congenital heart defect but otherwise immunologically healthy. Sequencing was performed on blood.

The CDR3: CASSRPQGRENTIYF. Written as DNA, the CDR3 is TGTGCCAGCAGCCGGCCACAGGGTAGAGAAAACACCATATATTTT. V usage is TRBV5-6 and J usage is TRBJ1-3, with D maybe TRBD1 (6 bases). The CDR3 length is 15 residues. From germline, CDR1 is SGHDT and CDR2 YYEEEE. V was clipped by 4 bases and J by 6 bases, with 17 bases between them.